Included here is one T cell receptor beta chain sequence, with context. Its antigen is still unknown. The data are from a study of T cells in Graves' hyperthyroidism and ophthalmopathy. Notes on the study in general: Most expanded thyroid clonotypes above 0.001 also appeared in blood.

TCR beta CDR3 regions were amplified from RNA transcripts. A first-round RT-PCR of the TCR CDR3 used the HTBI primer set. Using its own MiXCR run on the multiplex PCR reads, TCRdb lists one record per CDR3 protein. The sample lists about 770,000 distinct CDR3 sequences, around a sixth seen once, with approximately 15% in the top ten. Exclusion of patients followed from uncontrolled infection, other autoimmune disease, pregnancy or lactation. PBMCs came from 8.5 to 10 ml fresh peripheral blood. V shed 1 base and J 2 bases; nucleotides not matched to a gene: 4. Germline lookup yields CDR1 DFQATT and CDR2 SNEGSKA (reference sequence). The CDR3 has 14 residues.

The chain carries TRBV20-1 and TRBJ2-5; TRBD1 matches 7 bases. Specimen: blood. The receptor comes from a woman aged 45-65 years with Graves' hyperthyroidism that later progressed to Graves' ophthalmopathy. The CDR3 here is CSARGPGQQETQYF. In DNA, the CDR3 is TGCAGTGCTAGAGGTCCGGGACAGCAAGAGACCCAGTACTTC.